The clone carrying this T cell receptor (beta chain) was seen at least ten times. The study built sorted libraries from some 900,000 CD4+ or CD8+ T cells. This entry belongs to a study of neurological immune-mediated disorders. TCRdb fed the 5' RACE reads into MiXCR, producing one record per CDR3 protein. This sample has fewer than 45,000 distinct CDR3 sequences; roughly 6% occur once, and the top ten carry 0.55% to 0.6%. CDR1 DFQATT and CDR2 SNEGSKA come from the germline V gene (reference sequence). J lost 4 bases, V lost 6 bases, and 9 bases had no gene match. The CDR3 has 14 residues. This TCR derives from a woman in her thirties or forties in good health. The sample taken for sequencing was CD4+ T cells from blood. V is TRBV20-1 and J is TRBJ1-1, with TRBD1 matching over 9 bases. The CDR3 loop is CSAIDRGVFTEAFF. CDR3 DNA sequence: TGCAGTGCCATAGACAGGGGGGTTTTCACTGAAGCTTTCTTT.